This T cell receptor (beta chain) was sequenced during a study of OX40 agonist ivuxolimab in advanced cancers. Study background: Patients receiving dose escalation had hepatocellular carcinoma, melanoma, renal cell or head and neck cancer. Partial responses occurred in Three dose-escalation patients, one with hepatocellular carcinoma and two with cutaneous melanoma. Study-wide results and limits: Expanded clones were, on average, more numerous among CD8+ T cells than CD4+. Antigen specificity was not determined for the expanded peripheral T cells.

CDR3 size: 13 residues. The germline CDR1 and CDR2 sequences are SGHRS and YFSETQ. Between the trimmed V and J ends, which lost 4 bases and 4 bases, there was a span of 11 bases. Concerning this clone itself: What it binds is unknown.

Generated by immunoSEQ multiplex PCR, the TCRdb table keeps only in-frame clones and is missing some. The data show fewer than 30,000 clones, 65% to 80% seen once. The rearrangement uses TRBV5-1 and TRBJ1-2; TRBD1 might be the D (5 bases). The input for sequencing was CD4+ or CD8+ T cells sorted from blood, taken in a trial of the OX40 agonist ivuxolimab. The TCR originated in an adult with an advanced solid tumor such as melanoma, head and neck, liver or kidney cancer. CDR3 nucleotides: TGCGCCAGCAGCGTGGACAACGGCTATGGCTACACCTTC. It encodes CASSVDNGYGYTF.